The present entry profiles one T cell receptor (beta chain) with its context. It has no known antigen specificity. There are no base qualities to consult, and no much larger clone falls within one base. CDR1 SQVTM and CDR2 ANQGSEA were looked up in the germline V gene. The CDR3 spans 13 residues, from the cysteine through the phenylalanine. Just CDR3 DNA is preserved here, 39 bases in frame from base 1. V is pruned by 7 bases and J by 5 bases, leaving 6 bases of the junction without a gene match. This record belongs to a study of blood T cell repertoires in COVID-19 (dated by TCRdb to about 2020). Study-level background: Collaborator samples came from the United States, Italy and Spain and covered acute and convalescent phases of COVID-19. Sample metadata almost always included a de-identified subject ID, COVID-19 status, age in years and sex. A freely available public database, intended as a resource for researchers studying the immune response to SARS-CoV-2, is where the repertoires were released. The material from the prospective study consisted of cDNA or gDNA derived from T cells, B-cell-depleted T cells, or PBMCs. HLA class I and class II types, where available, came from metadata supplied by the sample provider rather than from assay-based typing. Subjects who had been exposed to COVID-19, were actively infected with it, or had recovered from it provided the deeply sampled blood TCRbeta repertoires that made up the dataset. The samples were drawn from the first 160 participants of the ongoing ImmuneRACE study and from 1,254 subjects provided by 6 global collaborators. The research as a whole found: The quantity of clinical and demographic metadata differed by source and by participant and was supplied without curation.

Collaborating institutions collected whole blood in K2EDTA tubes following their own protocols. For TCRbeta analysis, collaborators shipped samples as frozen whole blood, isolated PBMCs, or DNA extracted from either of those sample types. TCRbeta CDR3 regions were amplified from genomic DNA using the immunoSEQ Assay, a bias-controlled multiplex PCR. The authors' pipeline ran thus. Within the assay, amplification of reference gene primers was used to estimate how many nucleated cells each sample contained. To quantify the absolute abundance of each unique TCRbeta CDR3 rearrangement, sequence reads were collapsed and filtered. Productive Simpson clonality was computed per sample as the square root of Simpson's diversity index over productive rearrangements. TCRdb stores this immuneACCESS table with in-frame sequences only. Part of the clones is absent; in the studies checked, under half of the shortfall reflects unresolved V genes, and no reason is known for the rest. V, J and clone size reflect that table, while D and trimming were determined from the DNA. Recorded for this sample are under 300,000 clones; over 75% of them occurred a single time. The top ten constitute about 0.74% of the sample.

The source is a woman between 25 and 40 years old with acute or convalescent COVID-19. The specimen was peripheral blood. The V gene is TRBV29-1 and the J gene is TRBJ1-1; 11 of the junction bases match TRBD1. The encoded CDR3 is CSGGQGAKTEAFF. The sequenced DNA: TGCAGCGGTGGACAGGGGGCGAAGACTGAAGCTTTCTTT.